The 32 T cell receptor beta chains presented below share a single source sample, sequenced in a study of graft-versus-host responses after intestinal transplantation. Assay: immunoSEQ multiplex PCR; the TCRdb copy retains only in-frame clones and omits some. The table has 85,000 to 100,000 clones, approximately 90% seen once. No antigen has been assigned to these receptors. This specimen consisted of unstimulated CD4+ T cells sorted from spleen or lymph node cells, obtained before intestinal transplant. The receptor source for this set is a human donor who received an intestinal transplant.

V gene TRBV19 combines with J gene TRBJ1-4; 9 nucleotides align to TRBD1. V lost 5 bases to trimming and J lost 8 bases; unmatched junction nucleotides: 9. The CDR3 is 15 residues long. The germline CDR1 and CDR2 sequences are LNHDA and SQIVND (reference sequence). CDR3 sequence reads: CASSGRTGVREKLFF. Written as DNA, the CDR3 is TGTGCCAGTAGTGGGAGGACAGGGGTCCGGGAAAAACTGTTTTTT.

This clone was counted a single time. The CDR3 reads CASSPLTGTSLNYGYTF. CDR3 DNA sequence: TGTGCCAGCAGCCCGCTTACCGGGACAAGCCTTAACTATGGCTACACCTTC. The chain carries TRBV9 and TRBJ1-2; possibly TRBD1 for D (6 bases). Trimming removed 4 bases from V and 1 base from J, with 20 bases in between. This CDR3 comprises 17 residues. The V gene's germline CDR1 is SGDLS and CDR2 YYNGEE.

This clone appeared a single time. The rearrangement uses TRBV2 and TRBJ2-1, with D unclear. CDR1 is SNHLY, CDR2 FYNNEI, per germline. This CDR3 has 13 residues. V gave up 3 bases and J gave up 8 bases, with 11 bases separating them. CDR3: CASSDDFSDEQFF. DNA for the CDR3: TGTGCCAGCAGTGATGACTTCTCGGATGAGCAGTTCTTC.

This clone was recorded only once. The chain joins TRBV6-1 to TRBJ1-4, with a tentative D call TRBD1 (6 bases). There are 15 residues in the CDR3. V gave up 5 bases and J gave up 5 bases, with 15 bases separating them. Germline V gene data show CDR1 as MNHNS and CDR2 as SASEGT. The CDR3 DNA reads as TGTGCCAGCAGTCCTTTGGACAGAGAGAATGAAAAACTGTTTTTT. Translation gives CASSPLDRENEKLFF.

This CDR3 reads CASRRAGDRYEQYF. For the CDR3, the DNA is TGTGCCAGTAGGCGGGCGGGGGACCGATACGAGCAGTACTTC. The chain recombines TRBV19 with TRBJ2-7; 7 nucleotides align to TRBD2. The CDR3 totals 14 residues. V lost 6 bases, J lost 4 bases, and 9 bases stayed unmatched. Germline-derived CDR1 and CDR2 are LNHDA and SQIVND (reference sequence).

The chain recombines TRBV9 with TRBJ2-3; 10 bases are shared with TRBD1. The V gene's germline CDR1 is SGDLS and CDR2 YYNGEE. V shed 3 bases, J shed 5 bases, and the junction held 15 bases outside the gene matches. This CDR3 spans 18 amino acids. Written as DNA, the CDR3 is TGTGCCAGCAGCGCAACCCCCCGGACAGGGGGGGGTTTAGATACGCAGTATTTT. It is translated as CASSATPRTGGGLDTQYF.

The rearrangement joins TRBV15 to TRBJ1-6, with TRBD1 as a possible D gene (6 bases). V lost 1 base and J lost 10, with 17 bases in between. The CDR3 totals 16 residues. The V gene's germline CDR1 is LNHNV and CDR2 YYDKDF (reference sequence). The CDR3 spells CATSRVGGGVGSPLHF. The DNA for the CDR3 is TGTGCCACCAGCAGAGTTGGGGGGGGCGTGGGATCACCCCTCCACTTT.

The V call is TRBV5-1, the J call TRBJ1-1; D remains ambiguous. The germline CDR1 and CDR2 sequences are SGHRS and YFSETQ. Trimming removed 2 bases from V and 2 bases from J, with 13 bases in between. This CDR3 is built from 15 residues. CDR3 residues: CASSFSGRLNTEAFF. The CDR3 nucleotides are TGCGCCAGCAGCTTTTCGGGTAGACTCAACACTGAAGCTTTCTTT.

The CDR3 nucleotides are TGTGCCAGCAGTGAATCTCGCAGGGGAAGAAAGCCCCAGCATTTT. It encodes CASSESRRGRKPQHF. This chain joins TRBV2 and TRBJ1-5; D possibly corresponds to TRBD1 (6 bases). Germline CDR1 SNHLY, CDR2 FYNNEI. The CDR3 runs to 15 residues. Trimming removed 2 bases from V and 8 bases from J, with 16 bases in between.

The CDR3 DNA sequence: TGTGCCAGCACCCCGGACAGAAGAAGGTACGAGCAGTACTTC. This encodes CASTPDRRRYEQYF. This chain connects TRBV5-4 to TRBJ2-7; the D gene is possibly TRBD1 (6 bases). V shed 6 bases and J shed 4 bases, with 17 bases lying between them. The CDR3 runs 14 residues. Germline CDR1 reads SGHNT; CDR2 reads YYREEE (reference sequence).

The V gene is TRBV27, the J gene TRBJ2-3; TRBD2 agrees at 9 bases. The CDR3 loop spans 18 amino acids. Unmatched junction bases numbered 14, after V lost 0 bases and J lost 7 bases. The V gene's germline CDR1 is MNHEY and CDR2 SMNVEV (reference sequence). The CDR3 loop is CASSLSPYLRGGIYTQYF. The CDR3 DNA is TGTGCCAGCAGTTTATCCCCCTATCTGCGGGGGGGCATTTATACGCAGTATTTT.

This chain connects TRBV5-4 to TRBJ2-1, with TRBD2 matching over 8 bases. V shed 2 bases, J shed 7 bases, and the junction held 8 bases outside the gene matches. The CDR3 covers 15 residues. Germline CDR1 reads SGHNT; CDR2 reads YYREEE (reference sequence). The CDR3 sequence: CASSFKRGLTNEQFF. The CDR3 region has the DNA TGTGCCAGCAGCTTCAAGCGGGGGTTAACTAATGAGCAGTTCTTC. Based on the CDR3 plus reference TRBV5-4 and TRBJ2-1, the full variable domain is ETGVTQSPTHLIKTRGQQVTLRCSSQSGHNTVSWYQQALGQGPQFIFQYYREEENGRGNFPPRFSGLQFPNYSSELNVNALELDDSALYLCASSFKRGLTNEQFFGPGTRLTVL.

The genes are TRBV27 and TRBJ1-3, with 9 positions matching TRBD1. The CDR3 is 14 amino acids. Germline CDR1 MNHEY, CDR2 SMNVEV (reference sequence). Trimming cost V 6 bases and J 4 bases; bases outside gene matches: 4. The CDR3: CASSRGQGGNTIYF. CDR3 coding DNA: TGTGCCAGCAGCCGGGGACAGGGCGGAAACACCATATATTTT.

The rearrangement uses TRBV30 and TRBJ2-7; TRBD1 aligns across 8 bases. From germline, CDR1 is GTSNPN and CDR2 SVGIG (reference sequence). The CDR3 runs to 11 residues. V was clipped by 8 bases and J by 5 bases; unmatched bases: 5. CDR3 in DNA: TGTGCCGAAGACAGGGGTGACGAGCAGTACTTC. Translated, it gives CAEDRGDEQYF.

The V and J genes are TRBV5-1 and TRBJ2-7, with D perhaps TRBD2 (5 bases). The CDR3 spans 17 residues. Trimming left V 2 bases short and J 2 bases short, with 20 bases between. CDR1 is SGHRS and CDR2 is YFSETQ in the germline V gene. The chain's CDR3 is CASSLYPLSGKTYEQYF. The CDR3, as DNA: TGCGCCAGCAGCTTATACCCCTTATCGGGGAAAACCTACGAGCAGTACTTC.

The chain combines TRBV6-8 with TRBJ2-7, with 7 bases fitting TRBD1. The junction had 12 bases not matched to a gene; V was cut back by 9 bases and J by 7 bases. The germline V gene encodes CDR1 MNHGY and CDR2 SAAAGT. The CDR3 extends over 13 amino acids. CDR3 nucleotide sequence: TGTGCCAGTCCCCAGGGGGTGTCACGGGAGCAGTACTTC. It translates to CASPQGVSREQYF.

The chain is built from TRBV10-3 and TRBJ2-7, with no clear D. This CDR3 is built from 13 residues. Germline V lookup: CDR1 ENHRY, CDR2 SYGVKD. V lost 0 bases and J 4 bases, leaving 7 bases between the germline ends. DNA for the CDR3: TGTGCCATCAGTGAGTCGAGTAGATACGAGCAGTACTTC. As protein: CAISESSRYEQYF.

The gene calls are TRBV20-1 and TRBJ2-3; 7 bases map to TRBD2. There are 11 residues in the CDR3. In germline, CDR1 is DFQATT, CDR2 SNEGSKA (reference sequence). V dropped 6 bases and J dropped 4; count of bases not matched to a gene: 1. The CDR3 nucleotides read TGCAGTGCCGGACTAGCAGATACGCAGTATTTT. Translation: CSAGLADTQYF.

This clone was seen once. The chain is built from TRBV6-5 and TRBJ1-2; 8 nucleotides line up with TRBD1. V trimming: 5 bases; J trimming: 5 bases; junction bases outside the gene matches: 7. The CDR3 contains 14 residues. CDR1 is MNHEY and CDR2 is SVGAGI in the germline V gene. The CDR3 sequence: CASSTIDRGYGYTF. DNA of the CDR3: TGTGCCAGCAGTACGATCGACAGGGGTTATGGCTACACCTTC.

The gene calls are TRBV21-1 and TRBJ2-7; the table's D gene call, TRBD2, was not cross checked with the DNA. TRBV21-1 is recorded as a pseudogene. The CDR3 runs 11 residues. CDR3 in amino acids: CASNLPRGKYF. The CDR3 coding sequence is TGTGCCAGCAACCTACCACGCGGGAAGTACTTC.

This clone is a singleton in its sample. This chain's CDR3 is CASSVTDRNYGYTF. The CDR3 DNA reads as TGTGCCAGCAGTGTCACTGACAGAAACTATGGCTACACCTTC. This chain connects TRBV6-1 to TRBJ1-2; D is perhaps TRBD1 (5 bases). CDR1 and CDR2 (germline): MNHNS, SASEGT. CDR3 size: 14 residues. V was pared by 4 bases and J by 2 bases, with 11 bases between.

The chain employs TRBV30 and TRBJ1-4; a possible D gene is TRBD1 (6 bases). Germline-derived CDR1 and CDR2 are GTSNPN and SVGIG (reference sequence). With 3 bases removed from V and 5 bases from J, the gap between germline ends came to 13 bases. This CDR3 region has 14 residues. The CDR3 DNA follows: TGTGCCTGGAGAACCAAACAGGGAAATGAAAAACTGTTTTTT. This sequence encodes CAWRTKQGNEKLFF.

The chain has TRBV9 and TRBJ2-5, with 7 bases aligning to TRBD1. V shed 1 base and J 3 bases; nucleotides not matched to a gene: 3. CDR3 length equals 14 residues. Per the germline V gene, CDR1 is SGDLS and CDR2 is YYNGEE. The CDR3 nucleotides read TGTGCCAGCAGCGTAAGGGGGACAGAAGAGACCCAGTACTTC. Its protein product is CASSVRGTEETQYF.

J is TRBJ2-5 and V is TRBV7-6; 11 nucleotides line up with TRBD2. There are 17 residues in the CDR3. Germline CDR1 is SGHVS and CDR2 is FNYEAQ. The J segment lost 5 bases and the V segment lost 5 bases, leaving 13 bases of the junction unmatched. CDR3 nucleotides: TGTGCCAGCAGCCGCAGTCCTAGCGGGGGGACCGGGGAGACCCAGTACTTC. This codes for CASSRSPSGGTGETQYF.

This clone was seen only once. The chain uses TRBV4-2 and TRBJ2-3; 7 bases match TRBD2. The CDR3 loop spans 16 amino acids. The germline V gene has CDR1 LGHNA and CDR2 YNFKEQ. V trimming: 0 bases; J trimming: 5 bases; junction bases outside the gene matches: 8. For the CDR3, the DNA is TGTGCCAGCAGCCAAGATCCAGCGGGGAGGGGAGATACGCAGTATTTT. This sequence encodes CASSQDPAGRGDTQYF.

This chain joins TRBV7-9 and TRBJ1-2; TRBD1 matches at 8 bases. Germline loops: CDR1 SEHNR, CDR2 FQNEAQ (reference sequence). Unmatched junction bases numbered 11, after V lost 3 bases and J lost 8 bases. The CDR3 is 15 amino acids. CDR3 bases: TGTGCCAGCAGCTTTTTGGATAACAGGGGGAGAGGCTACACCTTC. Its protein product is CASSFLDNRGRGYTF.

The chain is built from TRBV18 and TRBJ2-1; 10 bases align to TRBD2. The germline V gene has CDR1 KGHSH and CDR2 LQKENI. The CDR3 is 16 residues long. Trimming cost V 2 bases and J 7 bases; bases outside gene matches: 8. The CDR3 bases are TGTGCCAGCTCACCATTCGCGGCTAGCGGGAGTAATGAGCAGTTCTTC. It translates to CASSPFAASGSNEQFF.

The rearrangement joins TRBV4-1 to TRBJ1-4, with 8 bases fitting TRBD1. Germline-derived CDR1 and CDR2 are MGHRA and YSYEKL. There are 16 residues in the CDR3. V lost 4 bases and J lost 0; bases outside the gene matches: 4. The CDR3 nucleotides are TGCGCCAGCAGCCGAGGACAGGGAACAACTAATGAAAAACTGTTTTTT. It translates to CASSRGQGTTNEKLFF.

This rearrangement joins TRBV7-6 to TRBJ2-2; D remains unclear. V was cut by 1 base and J by 0 bases, with 6 bases left in between. CDR3 length: 15 residues. From germline, CDR1 is SGHVS and CDR2 FNYEAQ. The CDR3: CASSLEPPNTGELFF. In nucleotides, the CDR3 is TGTGCCAGCAGCTTAGAGCCGCCGAACACCGGGGAGCTGTTTTTT.

V gene TRBV7-9 combines with J gene TRBJ2-1; a weak D match, TRBD2 (6 bases). Germline values: CDR1 SEHNR, CDR2 FQNEAQ (reference sequence). The CDR3 totals 14 residues. V lost 2 bases to trimming and J lost 7 bases, with 12 bases between them. CDR3 nucleotides: TGTGCCAGCAGCTTAACCGGGGGAGAAAATGAGCAGTTCTTC. It yields the protein CASSLTGGENEQFF.

The rearrangement links TRBV30 to TRBJ2-3; 7 positions agree with TRBD2. The CDR3 spans 14 residues. V trimming: 0 bases; J trimming: 7 bases; junction bases outside the gene matches: 7. Germline V gene sequence: CDR1 GTSNPN, CDR2 SVGIG (reference sequence). The CDR3: CAWSVFGGGNTQYF. CDR3 nucleotide sequence: TGTGCCTGGAGTGTATTTGGGGGGGGAAATACGCAGTATTTT.

The chain recombines TRBV11-3 with TRBJ2-7; 8 nucleotides match TRBD1. CDR1 and CDR2 (germline): SGHNT, YENEEA. V gave up 0 bases and J gave up 2 bases; unmatched junction bases: 3. The CDR3 is made up of 15 amino acids. The CDR3 DNA follows: TGTGCCAGCAGCTTAGACAACAGGGGGGCCTACGAGCAGTACTTC. Its translation: CASSLDNRGAYEQYF.